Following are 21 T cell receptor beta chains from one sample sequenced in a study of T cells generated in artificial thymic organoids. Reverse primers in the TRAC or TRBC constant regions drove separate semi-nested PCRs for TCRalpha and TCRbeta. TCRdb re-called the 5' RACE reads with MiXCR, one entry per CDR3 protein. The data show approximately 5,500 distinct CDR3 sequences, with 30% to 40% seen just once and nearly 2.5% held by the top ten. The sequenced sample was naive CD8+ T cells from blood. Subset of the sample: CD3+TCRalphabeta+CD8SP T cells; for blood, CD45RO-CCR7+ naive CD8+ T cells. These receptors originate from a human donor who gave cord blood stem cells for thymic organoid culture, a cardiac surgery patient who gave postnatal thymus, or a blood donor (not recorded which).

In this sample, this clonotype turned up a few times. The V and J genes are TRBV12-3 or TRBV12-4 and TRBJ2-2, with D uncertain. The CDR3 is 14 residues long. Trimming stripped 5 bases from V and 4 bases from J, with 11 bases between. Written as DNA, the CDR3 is TGTGCCAGCAGTCTGGTCTTGGGCACCGGGGAGCTGTTTTTT. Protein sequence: CASSLVLGTGELFF.

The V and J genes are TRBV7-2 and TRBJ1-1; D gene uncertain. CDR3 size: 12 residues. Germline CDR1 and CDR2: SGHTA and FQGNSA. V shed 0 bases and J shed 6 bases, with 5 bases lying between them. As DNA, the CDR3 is TGTACCAGCAGCTTAGCGCCGGCTGAAGCTTTCTTT. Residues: CTSSLAPAEAFF.

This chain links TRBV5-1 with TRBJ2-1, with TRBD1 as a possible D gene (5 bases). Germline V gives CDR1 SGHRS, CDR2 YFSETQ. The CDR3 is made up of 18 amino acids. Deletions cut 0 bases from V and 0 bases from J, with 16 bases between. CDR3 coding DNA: TGCGCCAGCAGCTTGGCGCCTCAGGGTATTGGCTCCTACAATGAGCAGTTCTTC. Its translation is CASSLAPQGIGSYNEQFF.

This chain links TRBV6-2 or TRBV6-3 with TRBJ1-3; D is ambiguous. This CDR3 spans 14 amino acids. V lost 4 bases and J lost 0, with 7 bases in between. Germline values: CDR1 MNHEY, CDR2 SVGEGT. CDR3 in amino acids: CASSSDLSGNTIYF. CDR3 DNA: TGTGCCAGCAGTTCCGACCTCTCTGGAAACACCATATATTTT.

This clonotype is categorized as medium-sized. This chain's CDR3 is CASSLGPGQGDGYTF. CDR3 coding DNA: TGTGCCAGCAGCTTAGGCCCGGGACAGGGGGATGGCTACACCTTC. The rearrangement uses TRBV7-9 and TRBJ1-2; 11 nucleotides agree with TRBD1. J was trimmed by 6 bases and V by 1 base; bases with no gene match: 4. This CDR3 contains 15 residues. Per the germline V gene, CDR1 is SEHNR and CDR2 is FQNEAQ (reference sequence). The variable domain in full, completed from reference TRBV7-9 and TRBJ1-2, reads DTGVSQNPRHKITKRGQNVTFRCDPISEHNRLYWYRQTLGQGPEFLTYFQNEAQLEKSRLLSDRFSAERPKGSFSTLEIQRTEQGDSAMYLCASSLGPGQGDGYTFGSGTRLTVV.

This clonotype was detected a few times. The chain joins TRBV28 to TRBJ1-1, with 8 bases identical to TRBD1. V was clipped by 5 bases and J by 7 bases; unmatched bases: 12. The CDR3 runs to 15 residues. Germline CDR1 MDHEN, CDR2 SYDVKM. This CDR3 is CASSRWDRSSNEAFF. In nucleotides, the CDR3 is TGTGCCAGCAGTCGCTGGGACAGGTCATCGAATGAAGCTTTCTTT.

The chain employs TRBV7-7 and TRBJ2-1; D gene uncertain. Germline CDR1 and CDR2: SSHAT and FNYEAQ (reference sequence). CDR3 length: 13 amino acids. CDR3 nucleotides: TGTGCTAGTAGCTTTGGCTGGGGCAATGAGCAGTTCTTC. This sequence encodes CASSFGWGNEQFF.

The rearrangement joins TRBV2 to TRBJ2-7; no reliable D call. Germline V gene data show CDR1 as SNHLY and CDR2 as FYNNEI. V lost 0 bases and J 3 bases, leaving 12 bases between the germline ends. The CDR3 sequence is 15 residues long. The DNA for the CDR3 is TGTGCCAGCAGTGAAGCTGTGGCCACTTTCTACGAGCAGTACTTC. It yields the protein CASSEAVATFYEQYF.

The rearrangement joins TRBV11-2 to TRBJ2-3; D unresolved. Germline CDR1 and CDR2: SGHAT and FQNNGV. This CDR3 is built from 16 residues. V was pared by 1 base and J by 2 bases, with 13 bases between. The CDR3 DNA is TGTGCCAGCAGCTTAGGATTAATTGGGCACACAGATACGCAGTATTTT. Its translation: CASSLGLIGHTDTQYF. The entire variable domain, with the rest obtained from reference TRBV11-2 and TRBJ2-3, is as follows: EAGVAQSPRYKIIEKRQSVAFWCNPISGHATLYWYQQILGQGPKLLIQFQNNGVVDDSQLPKDRFSAERLKGVDSTLKIQPAKLEDSAVYLCASSLGLIGHTDTQYFGPGTRLTVL.

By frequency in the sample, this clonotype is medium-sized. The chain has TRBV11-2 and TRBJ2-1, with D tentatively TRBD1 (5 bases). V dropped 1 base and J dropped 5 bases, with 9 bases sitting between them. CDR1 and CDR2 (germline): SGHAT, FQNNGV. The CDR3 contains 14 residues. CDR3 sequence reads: CASSLAGSDNEQFF. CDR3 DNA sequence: TGTGCCAGCAGCTTAGCAGGGTCGGACAATGAGCAGTTCTTC.

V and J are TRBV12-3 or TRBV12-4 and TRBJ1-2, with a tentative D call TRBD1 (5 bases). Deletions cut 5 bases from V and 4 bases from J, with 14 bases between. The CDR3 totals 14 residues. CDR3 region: CASSPGSAVYGYTF. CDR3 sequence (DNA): TGTGCCAGCAGTCCAGGGTCCGCGGTCTATGGCTACACCTTC.

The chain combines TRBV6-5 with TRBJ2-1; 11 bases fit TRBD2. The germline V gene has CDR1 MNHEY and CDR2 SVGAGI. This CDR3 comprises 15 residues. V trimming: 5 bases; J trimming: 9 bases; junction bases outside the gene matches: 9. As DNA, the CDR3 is TGTGCCAGCAGTCCTCTAGCGGGGGGTTGGAGTGAGCAGTTCTTC. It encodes CASSPLAGGWSEQFF.

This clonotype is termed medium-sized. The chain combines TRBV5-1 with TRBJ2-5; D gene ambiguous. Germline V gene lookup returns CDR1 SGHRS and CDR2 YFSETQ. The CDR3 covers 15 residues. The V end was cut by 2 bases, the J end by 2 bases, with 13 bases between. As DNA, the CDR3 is TGCGCCAGCAGCTTAAGTCTGTTCGGGCAAGAGACCCAGTACTTC. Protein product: CASSLSLFGQETQYF.

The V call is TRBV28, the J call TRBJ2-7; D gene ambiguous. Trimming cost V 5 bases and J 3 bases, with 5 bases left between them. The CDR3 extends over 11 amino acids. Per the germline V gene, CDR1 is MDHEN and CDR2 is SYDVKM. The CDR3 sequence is CASSASYEQYF. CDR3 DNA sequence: TGTGCCAGCAGTGCCAGCTACGAGCAGTACTTC.

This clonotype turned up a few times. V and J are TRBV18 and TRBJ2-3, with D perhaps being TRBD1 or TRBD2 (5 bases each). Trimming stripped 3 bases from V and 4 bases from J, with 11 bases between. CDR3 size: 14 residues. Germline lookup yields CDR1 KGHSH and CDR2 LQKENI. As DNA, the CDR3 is TGTGCCAGCTCACCGAAGTGGGGGTCAGATACGCAGTATTTT. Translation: CASSPKWGSDTQYF.

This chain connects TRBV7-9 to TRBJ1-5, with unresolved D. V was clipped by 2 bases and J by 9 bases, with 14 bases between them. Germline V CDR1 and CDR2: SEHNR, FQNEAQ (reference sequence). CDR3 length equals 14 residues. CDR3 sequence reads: CASSLTVSDGPQHF. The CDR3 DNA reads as TGTGCCAGCAGCTTAACCGTCTCTGATGGGCCCCAGCATTTT.

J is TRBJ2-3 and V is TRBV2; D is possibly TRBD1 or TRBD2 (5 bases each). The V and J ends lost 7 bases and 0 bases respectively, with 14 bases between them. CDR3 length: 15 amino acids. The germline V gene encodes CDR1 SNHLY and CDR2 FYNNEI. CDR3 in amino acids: CASTGDGASTDTQYF. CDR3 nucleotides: TGTGCCAGCACTGGGGACGGAGCTAGCACAGATACGCAGTATTTT.

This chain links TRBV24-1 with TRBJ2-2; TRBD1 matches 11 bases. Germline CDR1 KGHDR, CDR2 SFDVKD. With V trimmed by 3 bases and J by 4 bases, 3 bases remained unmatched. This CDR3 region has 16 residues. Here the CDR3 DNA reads TGTGCCACCAGTGATACGGGGACAGGGGGCACCGGGGAGCTGTTTTTT. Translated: CATSDTGTGGTGELFF.

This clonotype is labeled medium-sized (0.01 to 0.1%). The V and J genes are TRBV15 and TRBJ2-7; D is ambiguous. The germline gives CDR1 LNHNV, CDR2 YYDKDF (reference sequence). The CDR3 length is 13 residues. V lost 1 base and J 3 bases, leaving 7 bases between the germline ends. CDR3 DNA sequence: TGTGCCACCAGCAGAGGTGCCAGCTACGAGCAGTACTTC. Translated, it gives CATSRGASYEQYF.

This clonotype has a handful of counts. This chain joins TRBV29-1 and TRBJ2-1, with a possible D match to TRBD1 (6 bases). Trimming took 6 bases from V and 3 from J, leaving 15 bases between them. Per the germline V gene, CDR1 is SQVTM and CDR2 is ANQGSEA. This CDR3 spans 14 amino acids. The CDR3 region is CSVSGAYFYNEQFF. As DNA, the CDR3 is TGCAGCGTATCAGGGGCCTACTTCTACAATGAGCAGTTCTTC.

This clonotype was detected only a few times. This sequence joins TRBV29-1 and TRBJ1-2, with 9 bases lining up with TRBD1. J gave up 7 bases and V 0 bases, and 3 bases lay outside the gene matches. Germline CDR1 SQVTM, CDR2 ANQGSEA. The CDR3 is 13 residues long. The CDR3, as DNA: TGCAGCGTTGAAGAACAGGGGGCCGGTGGCTACACCTTC. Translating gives CSVEEQGAGGYTF.